This is a list of T cell receptor beta chains from one sample in a study of CD8 T cells in ankylosing spondylitis. TCRdb passed the 5' RACE reads through MiXCR, listing each CDR3 protein once. The sample lists some 92,000 distinct CDR3 sequences; 27% were seen once. The sample consisted of blood, either unsorted or a sorted T cell fraction (not recorded which). The receptors were gathered from a male donor with ankylosing spondylitis or in good health (not recorded which). The CDR3 runs from the conserved cysteine through the conserved F or W. A D gene is named only where the DNA matches it firmly. A clone size is listed for some rows: how often the clone was seen (once, few, many), or a class if it is expanded.

CDR3 protein: CASSVGDSIYSNQPQHF
CDR3 DNA: TGTGCCAGCAGCGTAGGGGACAGTATCTATAGCAATCAGCCCCAGCATTTT
CDR3 length: 17
clone size: NA
J gene: TRBJ1-5
V gene: TRBV9
D gene: TRBD1

CDR3 protein: CASSSPGGELFF
CDR3 DNA: TGTGCCAGCAGCTCCCCCGGGGGGGAGCTGTTTTTT
CDR3 length: 12
clone size: NA
J gene: TRBJ2-2
V gene: TRBV7-3
D gene: NA

CDR3 protein: CSARVAGGPRNEQFF
CDR3 DNA: TGCAGTGCTAGAGTCGCGGGAGGGCCTAGAAATGAGCAGTTCTTC
CDR3 length: 15
clone size: few
J gene: TRBJ2-1
V gene: TRBV20-1
D gene: TRBD2

CDR3 protein: CASSLGQRVYEQYF
CDR3 DNA: TGTGCCAGCAGCCTAGGACAGAGAGTCTACGAGCAGTACTTC
CDR3 length: 14
clone size: NA
J gene: TRBJ2-7
V gene: TRBV7-9
D gene: NA

CDR3 protein: CSAIVRGRGFRETQYF
CDR3 DNA: TGCAGTGCTATAGTTCGGGGCCGAGGTTTCAGGGAGACCCAGTACTTC
CDR3 length: 16
clone size: many
J gene: TRBJ2-5
V gene: TRBV20-1
D gene: NA

CDR3 protein: CASAGTGKAEAFF
CDR3 DNA: TGCGCCAGTGCCGGGACAGGGAAAGCTGAAGCTTTCTTT
CDR3 length: 13
clone size: few
J gene: TRBJ1-1
V gene: TRBV5-1
D gene: TRBD1

CDR3 protein: CSATGTSTDTQYF
CDR3 DNA: TGCAGTGCCACCGGGACAAGCACAGATACGCAGTATTTT
CDR3 length: 13
clone size: NA
J gene: TRBJ2-3
V gene: TRBV20-1
D gene: NA

CDR3 protein: CASSSGDAYNEQFF
CDR3 DNA: TGCGCCAGCAGCTCAGGGGATGCCTACAATGAGCAGTTCTTC
CDR3 length: 14
clone size: NA
J gene: TRBJ2-1
V gene: TRBV5-1
D gene: NA

CDR3 protein: CASSPPLGDTEAFF
CDR3 DNA: TGTGCCAGCTCACCACCTCTGGGGGACACTGAAGCTTTCTTT
CDR3 length: 14
clone size: NA
J gene: TRBJ1-1
V gene: TRBV18
D gene: NA

CDR3 protein: CASSYIGNEQFF
CDR3 DNA: TGTGCCAGCAGTTACATTGGGAATGAGCAGTTCTTC
CDR3 length: 12
clone size: few
J gene: TRBJ2-1
V gene: TRBV6-5
D gene: NA

CDR3 protein: CASSLLAGETQYF
CDR3 DNA: TGTGCCAGCAGCTTACTAGCGGGAGAGACCCAGTACTTC
CDR3 length: 13
clone size: many
J gene: TRBJ2-5
V gene: TRBV7-6
D gene: TRBD2

CDR3 protein: CASSVLGGSEQFF
CDR3 DNA: TGTGCCAGCAGTGTTCTGGGGGGTAGTGAGCAGTTCTTC
CDR3 length: 13
clone size: NA
J gene: TRBJ2-1
V gene: TRBV2
D gene: NA

CDR3 protein: CASSLRREQETQYF
CDR3 DNA: TGTGCCAGCAGTTTAAGGAGGGAGCAAGAGACCCAGTACTTC
CDR3 length: 14
clone size: NA
J gene: TRBJ2-5
V gene: TRBV12-3/TRBV12-4
D gene: NA

CDR3 protein: CASSIDRNEQFF
CDR3 DNA: TGTGCCAGCAGTATCGACCGTAATGAGCAGTTCTTC
CDR3 length: 12
clone size: few
J gene: TRBJ2-1
V gene: TRBV12-3/TRBV12-4
D gene: NA

CDR3 protein: CATSGARSADTQYF
CDR3 DNA: TGTGCCACCTCCGGGGCCCGGAGCGCAGATACGCAGTATTTT
CDR3 length: 14
clone size: many
J gene: TRBJ2-3
V gene: TRBV6-1
D gene: NA

CDR3 protein: CSVARGETQYF
CDR3 DNA: TGCAGCGTGGCCCGGGGAGAGACCCAGTACTTC
CDR3 length: 11
clone size: few
J gene: TRBJ2-5
V gene: TRBV29-1
D gene: NA

CDR3 protein: CASSVLEETQYF
CDR3 DNA: TGCGCCAGCAGCGTTTTAGAGGAGACCCAGTACTTC
CDR3 length: 12
clone size: NA
J gene: TRBJ2-5
V gene: TRBV5-1
D gene: NA

CDR3 protein: CASSYGGRGRNEQFF
CDR3 DNA: TGTGCCAGCAGTTACGGAGGCAGGGGCCGGAATGAGCAGTTCTTC
CDR3 length: 15
clone size: few
J gene: TRBJ2-1
V gene: TRBV6-5
D gene: NA

CDR3 protein: CASSLNLRSAEAFF
CDR3 DNA: TGCGCCAGCAGCTTGAACTTACGCTCCGCTGAAGCTTTCTTT
CDR3 length: 14
clone size: many
J gene: TRBJ1-1
V gene: TRBV5-1
D gene: NA

CDR3 protein: CASSWNRDRNSPLHF
CDR3 DNA: TGCGCCAGCAGCTGGAACCGGGACAGAAATTCACCCCTCCACTTT
CDR3 length: 15
clone size: few
J gene: TRBJ1-6
V gene: TRBV5-1
D gene: TRBD1

CDR3 protein: CASSLAPSNQPQHF
CDR3 DNA: TGTGCCAGCAGTTTAGCCCCAAGCAATCAGCCCCAGCATTTT
CDR3 length: 14
clone size: NA
J gene: TRBJ1-5
V gene: TRBV12-3/TRBV12-4
D gene: NA

CDR3 protein: CASSFSLRTEPYEQYF
CDR3 DNA: TGTGCCAGCAGCTTTTCTCTTCGGACAGAGCCCTACGAGCAGTACTTC
CDR3 length: 16
clone size: few
J gene: TRBJ2-7
V gene: TRBV7-8
D gene: NA

CDR3 protein: CAISSDLDTDTQYF
CDR3 DNA: TGTGCCATCTCCTCGGACTTAGACACAGATACGCAGTATTTT
CDR3 length: 14
clone size: few
J gene: TRBJ2-3
V gene: TRBV10-3
D gene: NA

CDR3 protein: CSARLQGGNANTGELFF
CDR3 DNA: TGCAGTGCTAGGCTTCAGGGGGGAAACGCGAACACCGGGGAGCTGTTTTTT
CDR3 length: 17
clone size: NA
J gene: TRBJ2-2
V gene: TRBV20-1
D gene: NA

CDR3 protein: CASSYNLLDRRALLNTEAFF
CDR3 DNA: TGTGCCAGCAGTTACAATCTTCTGGACCGGAGGGCTCTACTGAACACTGAAGCTTTCTTT
CDR3 length: 20
clone size: few
J gene: TRBJ1-1
V gene: TRBV6-2/TRBV6-3
D gene: NA

CDR3 protein: CSFLTGGDEKLFF
CDR3 DNA: TGCAGCTTCTTGACAGGGGGCGATGAAAAACTGTTTTTT
CDR3 length: 13
clone size: few
J gene: TRBJ1-4
V gene: TRBV29-1
D gene: TRBD1

CDR3 protein: CASTGEGRPSTDTQYF
CDR3 DNA: TGTGCCAGCACCGGTGAGGGACGGCCTAGCACAGATACGCAGTATTTT
CDR3 length: 16
clone size: few
J gene: TRBJ2-3
V gene: TRBV25-1
D gene: NA

CDR3 protein: CSARALLQGLDTGELFF
CDR3 DNA: TGCAGTGCTAGAGCCTTGTTACAGGGGCTGGACACCGGGGAGCTGTTTTTT
CDR3 length: 17
clone size: many
J gene: TRBJ2-2
V gene: TRBV20-1
D gene: TRBD1

CDR3 protein: CASRPTRGGTTQYF
CDR3 DNA: TGTGCCAGCAGACCGACCAGGGGTGGAACTACGCAGTATTTT
CDR3 length: 14
clone size: NA
J gene: TRBJ2-3
V gene: TRBV11-2
D gene: NA

CDR3 protein: CASSLLGDQPQHF
CDR3 DNA: TGTGCCAGCAGTTTGCTAGGGGATCAGCCCCAGCATTTT
CDR3 length: 13
clone size: NA
J gene: TRBJ1-5
V gene: TRBV28
D gene: NA

CDR3 protein: CASSLELAGHEQYF
CDR3 DNA: TGCGCCAGCAGCTTGGAACTAGCGGGGCACGAGCAGTACTTC
CDR3 length: 14
clone size: NA
J gene: TRBJ2-7
V gene: TRBV5-1
D gene: TRBD2

CDR3 protein: CSASKGEAYEQYF
CDR3 DNA: TGCAGTGCTAGTAAAGGTGAAGCCTACGAGCAGTACTTC
CDR3 length: 13
clone size: many
J gene: TRBJ2-7
V gene: TRBV20-1
D gene: NA

CDR3 protein: CASSLSRGEAFF
CDR3 DNA: TGTGCCAGCAGCTTGTCTAGGGGTGAAGCTTTCTTT
CDR3 length: 12
clone size: few
J gene: TRBJ1-1
V gene: TRBV12-3/TRBV12-4
D gene: NA

CDR3 protein: CATRYQGTEEKLFF
CDR3 DNA: TGTGCCACCAGGTATCAGGGGACTGAAGAAAAACTGTTTTTT
CDR3 length: 14
clone size: NA
J gene: TRBJ1-4
V gene: TRBV15
D gene: NA

CDR3 protein: CASSFGGMDTEAFF
CDR3 DNA: TGTGCCAGCAGTTTTGGGGGGATGGACACTGAAGCTTTCTTT
CDR3 length: 14
clone size: few
J gene: TRBJ1-1
V gene: TRBV12-3/TRBV12-4
D gene: NA

CDR3 protein: CAWSEGQTLEAFF
CDR3 DNA: TGTGCCTGGAGTGAGGGACAGACCCTTGAAGCTTTCTTT
CDR3 length: 13
clone size: few
J gene: TRBJ1-1
V gene: TRBV30
D gene: TRBD1

CDR3 protein: CASSQAPSSGYADTEAFF
CDR3 DNA: TGTGCCAGCAGCCAAGCGCCGAGCTCAGGGTATGCCGACACTGAAGCTTTCTTT
CDR3 length: 18
clone size: NA
J gene: TRBJ1-1
V gene: TRBV4-2
D gene: NA

CDR3 protein: CASSQDYQGQPQHF
CDR3 DNA: TGTGCCAGCAGCCAAGACTACCAGGGGCAGCCCCAGCATTTT
CDR3 length: 14
clone size: NA
J gene: TRBJ1-5
V gene: TRBV4-2
D gene: NA

CDR3 protein: CATSREGDGALQETQYF
CDR3 DNA: TGTGCCACCAGCAGAGAGGGGGATGGAGCACTCCAAGAGACCCAGTACTTC
CDR3 length: 17
clone size: many
J gene: TRBJ2-5
V gene: TRBV15
D gene: NA

CDR3 protein: CASSLEFSNSPLHF
CDR3 DNA: TGCGCCAGCAGCTTGGAATTCAGCAATTCACCCCTCCACTTT
CDR3 length: 14
clone size: NA
J gene: TRBJ1-6
V gene: TRBV5-1
D gene: NA

CDR3 protein: CASSIGQGDEQFF
CDR3 DNA: TGTGCCAGCTCAATCGGACAGGGAGATGAGCAGTTCTTC
CDR3 length: 13
clone size: NA
J gene: TRBJ2-1
V gene: TRBV18
D gene: TRBD1

CDR3 protein: CASSAGQLNTEAFF
CDR3 DNA: TGCGCCAGCAGCGCGGGCCAGCTGAACACTGAAGCTTTCTTT
CDR3 length: 14
clone size: NA
J gene: TRBJ1-1
V gene: TRBV5-1
D gene: NA

CDR3 protein: CASSHRESGEQFF
CDR3 DNA: TGTGCCAGCAGCCACAGGGAGTCGGGTGAGCAGTTCTTC
CDR3 length: 13
clone size: NA
J gene: TRBJ2-1
V gene: TRBV7-9
D gene: NA

CDR3 protein: CSARDQQGTNSQYF
CDR3 DNA: TGCAGTGCTAGAGATCAACAGGGGACTAACAGTCAGTACTTC
CDR3 length: 14
clone size: NA
J gene: TRBJ2-4
V gene: TRBV20-1
D gene: NA

CDR3 protein: CASSWGDREGYTF
CDR3 DNA: TGCGCCAGCAGCTGGGGGGACAGGGAAGGCTACACCTTC
CDR3 length: 13
clone size: few
J gene: TRBJ1-2
V gene: TRBV5-1
D gene: TRBD1

CDR3 protein: CASSSRSSSGSGDTQYF
CDR3 DNA: TGCGCCAGCAGTTCCCGTTCTTCTAGCGGGAGTGGCGATACGCAGTATTTT
CDR3 length: 17
clone size: few
J gene: TRBJ2-3
V gene: TRBV10-1
D gene: TRBD2

CDR3 protein: CSVEVGQNTGELFF
CDR3 DNA: TGCAGCGTTGAAGTGGGGCAGAACACCGGGGAGCTGTTTTTT
CDR3 length: 14
clone size: NA
J gene: TRBJ2-2
V gene: TRBV29-1
D gene: NA

CDR3 protein: CASSSNSGRARRCTDTQYF
CDR3 DNA: TGTGCCAGCAGTTCCAATAGCGGGAGGGCCCGTCGCTGCACAGATACGCAGTATTTT
CDR3 length: 19
clone size: NA
J gene: TRBJ2-3
V gene: TRBV6-5
D gene: TRBD2